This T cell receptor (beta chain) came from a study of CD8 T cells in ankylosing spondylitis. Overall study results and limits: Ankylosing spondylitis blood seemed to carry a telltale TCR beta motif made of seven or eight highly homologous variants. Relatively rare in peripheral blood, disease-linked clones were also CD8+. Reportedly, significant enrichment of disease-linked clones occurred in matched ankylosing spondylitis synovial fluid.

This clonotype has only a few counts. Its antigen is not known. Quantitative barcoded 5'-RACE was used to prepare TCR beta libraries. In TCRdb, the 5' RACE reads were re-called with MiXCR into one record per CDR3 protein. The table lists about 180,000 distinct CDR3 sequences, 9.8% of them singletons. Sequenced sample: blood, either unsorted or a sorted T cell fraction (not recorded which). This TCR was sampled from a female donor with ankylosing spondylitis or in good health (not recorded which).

CDR3 in DNA: TGTGCCAGCAGCCCCGGCAGCAACAATGAGCAGTTCTTC. Its translation is CASSPGSNNEQFF. The chain recombines TRBV7-6 with TRBJ2-1; D is uncertain. The CDR3 has 13 residues. CDR1 and CDR2 from the germline V gene are SGHVS and FNYEAQ. The V end lost 5 bases, the J end lost 5 bases, and 10 bases lay between the germline ends.